These 5 T cell receptor beta chains originate from one sample sequenced in a study of molecular identifiers for immune sequencing clone quantification. Using its own MiXCR run on the PCR reads, TCRdb lists one record per CDR3 protein. The sample has about 320,000 distinct CDR3 sequences; about 20% are singletons. The specimen sequenced was naive CD8+ T cells from blood, with Jurkat cell RNA spiked in. As to subset: FACS-sorted CD8+CD4-CCR7+CD45RA+ naive T cells. The receptors were gathered from a human donor in good health. Some libraries in this study had Jurkat cell RNA spiked in.

Many counts were recorded for this clonotype. This rearrangement joins TRBV30 to TRBJ2-3, with D unclear. This CDR3 has 12 amino acids. Trimming shortened V by 5 bases and J by 4 bases, and 10 bases separated the two germline ends. CDR1 GTSNPN and CDR2 SVGIG come from the germline V gene (reference sequence). The CDR3 nucleotides read TGTGCCTGGGACGTTGGGGCAGATACGCAGTATTTT. Translation: CAWDVGADTQYF. Full variable domain (rest looked up from reference TRBV30 and TRBJ2-3): SQTIHQWPATLVQPVGSPLSLECTVEGTSNPNLYWYRQAAGRGLQLLFYSVGIGQISSEVPQNLSASRPQDRQFILSSKKLLLSDSGFYLCAWDVGADTQYFGPGTRLTVL.

The J gene is TRBJ2-1, the V gene TRBV12-3 or TRBV12-4, with D possibly being TRBD1 or TRBD2 (5 bases each). The CDR3 has 16 amino acids. Trimming took 6 bases from V and 0 from J, leaving 15 bases between them. The CDR3 here is CASSLPGASSYNEQFF. For the CDR3, the DNA is TGTGCCAGCAGCCTTCCCGGGGCCAGCTCCTACAATGAGCAGTTCTTC.

This clonotype was observed at least ten times. One junction end disagrees with the germline gene, perhaps due to a read error. The V gene is TRBV29-1, the J gene TRBJ2-3; 8 bases align to TRBD2. Germline V gives CDR1 SQVTM, CDR2 ANQGSEA. The length of the CDR3 is 11 residues. The CDR3: CSVLLAETQLF. The CDR3 region has the DNA TGCAGCGTTCTACTAGCGGAAACCCAGTTATTT.

There are many counts of this clonotype. The genes are TRBV4-3 and TRBJ2-2; D not certain. Germline V gives CDR1 LGHNA, CDR2 YSLEER. The CDR3 runs to 17 residues. Trimming shortened V by 0 bases and J by 6 bases, and 17 bases separated the two germline ends. CDR3 protein: CASSQDIGRSLPGELFF. DNA of the CDR3: TGCGCCAGCAGCCAAGATATCGGCAGGTCTCTACCCGGGGAGCTGTTTTTT.

As for this clonotype: This may stem from a read error, because a much larger clone lies one nucleotide away. The chain couples TRBV12-3 or TRBV12-4 to TRBJ2-3, with D uncertain. The CDR3 extends over 15 amino acids. The V end was cut by 7 bases, the J end by 0 bases, with 14 bases between. DNA for the CDR3: TGTGCCAGCACCATGGGGTCGTCTAGCACAGATACGCAGTATTTT. Encoded protein: CASTMGSSSTDTQYF.